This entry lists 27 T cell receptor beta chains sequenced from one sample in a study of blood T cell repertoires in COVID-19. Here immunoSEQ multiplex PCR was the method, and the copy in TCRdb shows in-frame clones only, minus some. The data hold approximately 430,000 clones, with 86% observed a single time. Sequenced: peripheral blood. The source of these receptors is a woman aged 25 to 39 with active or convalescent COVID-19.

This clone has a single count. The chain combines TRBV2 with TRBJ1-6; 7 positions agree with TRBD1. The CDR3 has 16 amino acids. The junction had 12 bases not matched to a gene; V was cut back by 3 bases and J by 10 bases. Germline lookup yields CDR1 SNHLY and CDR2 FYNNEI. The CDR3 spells CASSEGQGGGGSPLHF. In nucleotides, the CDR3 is TGTGCCAGCAGTGAGGGGCAGGGGGGTGGTGGATCACCCCTCCACTTT. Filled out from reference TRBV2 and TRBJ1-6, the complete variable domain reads EPEVTQTPSHQVTQMGQEVILRCVPISNHLYFYWYRQILGQKVEFLVSFYNNEISEKSEIFDDQFSVERPDGSNFTLKIRSTKLEDSAMYFCASSEGQGGGGSPLHFGNGTRLTVT.

CDR3 loop: CASSQTTESHEQYF. The CDR3 nucleotides read TGTGCCAGCAGCCAAACGACAGAGTCCCACGAGCAGTACTTC. The rearrangement uses TRBV4-2 and TRBJ2-7; TRBD1 might be the D (5 bases). Trimming removed 2 bases at V and 5 bases at J, with 13 bases between. From germline, CDR1 is LGHNA and CDR2 YNFKEQ. This CDR3 spans 14 amino acids.

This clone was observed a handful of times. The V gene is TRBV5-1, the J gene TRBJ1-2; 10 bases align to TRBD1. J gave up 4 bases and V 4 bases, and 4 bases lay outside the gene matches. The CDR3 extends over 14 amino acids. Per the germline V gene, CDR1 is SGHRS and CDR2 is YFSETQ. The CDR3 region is CASSKDRGTYGYTF. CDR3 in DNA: TGCGCCAGCAGCAAGGACAGGGGGACCTATGGCTACACCTTC.

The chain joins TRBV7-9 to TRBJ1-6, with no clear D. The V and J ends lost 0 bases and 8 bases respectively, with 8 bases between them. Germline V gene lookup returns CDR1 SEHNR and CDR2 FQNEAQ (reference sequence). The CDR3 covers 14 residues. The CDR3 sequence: CASSLAGRDSPLHF. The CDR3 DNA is TGTGCCAGCAGCTTAGCAGGGAGAGATTCACCCCTCCACTTT. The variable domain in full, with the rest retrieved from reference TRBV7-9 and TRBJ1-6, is DTGVSQNPRHKITKRGQNVTFRCDPISEHNRLYWYRQTLGQGPEFLTYFQNEAQLEKSRLLSDRFSAERPKGSFSTLEIQRTEQGDSAMYLCASSLAGRDSPLHFGNGTRLTVT.

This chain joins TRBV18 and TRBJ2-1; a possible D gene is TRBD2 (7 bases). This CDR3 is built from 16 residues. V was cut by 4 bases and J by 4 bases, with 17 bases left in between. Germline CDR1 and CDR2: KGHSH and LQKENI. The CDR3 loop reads CASSREGDYLYNEQFF. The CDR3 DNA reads TGTGCCAGCTCACGCGAGGGGGACTACCTATACAATGAGCAGTTCTTC. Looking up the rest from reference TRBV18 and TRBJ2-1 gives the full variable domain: NAGVMQNPRHLVRRRGQEARLRCSPMKGHSHVYWYRQLPEEGLKFMVYLQKENIIDESGMPKERFSAEFPKEGPSILRIQQVVRGDSAAYFCASSREGDYLYNEQFFGPGTRLTVL.

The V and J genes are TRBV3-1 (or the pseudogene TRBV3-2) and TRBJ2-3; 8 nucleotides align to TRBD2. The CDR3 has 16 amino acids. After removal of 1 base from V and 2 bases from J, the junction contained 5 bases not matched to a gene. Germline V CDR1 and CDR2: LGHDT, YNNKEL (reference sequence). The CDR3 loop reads CASSQATGGPTDTQYF. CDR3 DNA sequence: TGTGCCAGCAGCCAAGCGACGGGAGGGCCCACAGATACGCAGTATTTT.

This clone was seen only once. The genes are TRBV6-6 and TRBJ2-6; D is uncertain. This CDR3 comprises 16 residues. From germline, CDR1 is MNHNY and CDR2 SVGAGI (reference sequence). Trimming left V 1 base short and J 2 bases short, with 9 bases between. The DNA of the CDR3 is TGTGCCAGCAGTTACTTGGGCGCCCCTGGGGCCAACGTCCTGACTTTC. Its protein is CASSYLGAPGANVLTF.

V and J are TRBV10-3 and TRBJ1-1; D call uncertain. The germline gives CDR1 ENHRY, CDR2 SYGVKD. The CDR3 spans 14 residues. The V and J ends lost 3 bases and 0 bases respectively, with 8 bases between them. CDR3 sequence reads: CAISDGGMNTEAFF. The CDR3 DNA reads TGTGCCATCAGTGATGGAGGGATGAACACTGAAGCTTTCTTT.

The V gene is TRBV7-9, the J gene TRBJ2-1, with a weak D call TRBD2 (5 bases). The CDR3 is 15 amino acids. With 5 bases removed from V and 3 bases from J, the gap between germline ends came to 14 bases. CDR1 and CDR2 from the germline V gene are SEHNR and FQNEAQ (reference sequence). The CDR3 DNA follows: TGTGCCAGCAGCCCGGAGACGGGGATCTACAATGAGCAGTTCTTC. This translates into CASSPETGIYNEQFF.

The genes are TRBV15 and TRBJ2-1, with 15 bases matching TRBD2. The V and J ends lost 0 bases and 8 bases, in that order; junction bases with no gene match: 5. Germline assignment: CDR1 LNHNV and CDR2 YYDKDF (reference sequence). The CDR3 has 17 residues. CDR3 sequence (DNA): TGTGCCACCAGCAGAGAACGGACTAGCGGGGGGGCGTATGAGCAGTTCTTC. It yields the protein CATSRERTSGGAYEQFF.

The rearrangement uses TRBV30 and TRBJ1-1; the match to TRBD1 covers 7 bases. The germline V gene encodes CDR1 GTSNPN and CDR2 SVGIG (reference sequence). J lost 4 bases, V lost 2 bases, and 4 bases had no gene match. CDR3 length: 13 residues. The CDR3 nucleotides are TGTGCCTGGAGTCGACAGGGAGGCACTGAAGCTTTCTTT. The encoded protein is CAWSRQGGTEAFF.

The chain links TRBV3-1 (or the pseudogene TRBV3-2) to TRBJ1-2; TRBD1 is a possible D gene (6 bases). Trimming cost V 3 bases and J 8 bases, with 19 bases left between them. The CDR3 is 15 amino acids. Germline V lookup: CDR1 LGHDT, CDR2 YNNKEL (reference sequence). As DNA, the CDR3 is TGTGCCAGCAGCCATACATCGGGGGGCCGGGTGGGCTACACCTTC. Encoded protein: CASSHTSGGRVGYTF.

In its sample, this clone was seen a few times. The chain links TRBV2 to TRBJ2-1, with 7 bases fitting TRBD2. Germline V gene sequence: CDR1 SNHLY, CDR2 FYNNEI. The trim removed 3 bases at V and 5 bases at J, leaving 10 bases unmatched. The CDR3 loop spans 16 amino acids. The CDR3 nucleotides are TGTGCCAGCAGTGATGTCGGACTAGAACCCAACAATGAGCAGTTCTTC. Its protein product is CASSDVGLEPNNEQFF.

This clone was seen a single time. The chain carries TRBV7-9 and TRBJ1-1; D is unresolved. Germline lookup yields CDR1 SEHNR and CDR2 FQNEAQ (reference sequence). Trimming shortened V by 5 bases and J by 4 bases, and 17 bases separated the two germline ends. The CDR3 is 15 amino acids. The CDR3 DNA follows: TGTGCCAGCAGCCTAAGTGTGGAGGGCGCCACTGAAGCTTTCTTT. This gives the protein CASSLSVEGATEAFF. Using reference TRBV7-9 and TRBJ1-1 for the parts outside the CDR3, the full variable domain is DTGVSQNPRHKITKRGQNVTFRCDPISEHNRLYWYRQTLGQGPEFLTYFQNEAQLEKSRLLSDRFSAERPKGSFSTLEIQRTEQGDSAMYLCASSLSVEGATEAFFGQGTRLTVV.

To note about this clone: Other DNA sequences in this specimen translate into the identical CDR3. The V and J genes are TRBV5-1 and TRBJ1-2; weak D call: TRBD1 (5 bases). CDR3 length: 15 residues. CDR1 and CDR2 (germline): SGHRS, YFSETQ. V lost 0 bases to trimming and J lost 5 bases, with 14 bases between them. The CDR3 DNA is TGCGCCAGCAGCTTGGCCGTCGGACAAGGTTATGGCTACACCTTC. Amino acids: CASSLAVGQGYGYTF.

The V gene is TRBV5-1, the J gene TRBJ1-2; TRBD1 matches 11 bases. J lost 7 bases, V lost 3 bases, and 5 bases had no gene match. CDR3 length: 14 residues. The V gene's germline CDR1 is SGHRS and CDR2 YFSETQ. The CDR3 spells CASSYGQGAGGYTF. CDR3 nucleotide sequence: TGCGCCAGCAGCTACGGACAGGGGGCCGGTGGCTACACCTTC.

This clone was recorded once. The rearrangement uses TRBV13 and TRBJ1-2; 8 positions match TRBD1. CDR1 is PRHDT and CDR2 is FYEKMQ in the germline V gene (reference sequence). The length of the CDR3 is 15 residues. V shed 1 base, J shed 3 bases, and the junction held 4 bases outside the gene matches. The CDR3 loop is CASSLARTGYYGYTF. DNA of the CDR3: TGTGCCAGCAGCTTAGCTAGGACAGGGTACTATGGCTACACCTTC.

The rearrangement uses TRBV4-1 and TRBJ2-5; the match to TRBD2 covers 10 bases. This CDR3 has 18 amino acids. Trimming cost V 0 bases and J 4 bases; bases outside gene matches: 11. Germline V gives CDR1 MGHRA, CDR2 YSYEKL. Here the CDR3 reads CASSQDRTSGNTRETQYF. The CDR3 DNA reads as TGCGCCAGCAGCCAAGACCGGACTAGCGGTAATACCCGAGAGACCCAGTACTTC.

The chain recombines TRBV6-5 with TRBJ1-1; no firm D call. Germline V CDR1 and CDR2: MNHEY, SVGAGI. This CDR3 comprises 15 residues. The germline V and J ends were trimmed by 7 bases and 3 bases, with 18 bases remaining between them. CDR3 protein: CASTRPPMFDTEAFF. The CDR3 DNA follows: TGTGCCAGCACTAGACCCCCGATGTTTGACACTGAAGCTTTCTTT.

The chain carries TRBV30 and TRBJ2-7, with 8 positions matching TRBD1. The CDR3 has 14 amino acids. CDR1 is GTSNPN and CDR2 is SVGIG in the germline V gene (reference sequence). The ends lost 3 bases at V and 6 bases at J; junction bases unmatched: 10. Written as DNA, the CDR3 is TGTGCCTGGAGAGGCCAGGGGGCAGGGGCCGAGCAGTACTTC. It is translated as CAWRGQGAGAEQYF.

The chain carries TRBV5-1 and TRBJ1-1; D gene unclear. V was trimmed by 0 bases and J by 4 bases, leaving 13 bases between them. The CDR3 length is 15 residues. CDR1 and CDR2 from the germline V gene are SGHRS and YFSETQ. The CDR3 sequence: CASSLEQIPTTEAFF. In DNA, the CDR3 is TGCGCCAGCAGCTTGGAACAGATACCTACCACTGAAGCTTTCTTT.

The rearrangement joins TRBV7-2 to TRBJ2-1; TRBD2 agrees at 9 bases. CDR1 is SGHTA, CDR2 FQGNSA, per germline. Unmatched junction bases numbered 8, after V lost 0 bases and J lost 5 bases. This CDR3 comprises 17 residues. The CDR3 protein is CASSLAPGVAGDNEQFF. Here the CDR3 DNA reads TGTGCCAGCAGCTTAGCGCCTGGGGTAGCGGGGGACAATGAGCAGTTCTTC.

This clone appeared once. CDR3 amino acids: CASSIKAGGAYNEQFF. The CDR3 DNA is TGTGCCAGCAGCATCAAAGCGGGAGGGGCGTACAATGAGCAGTTCTTC. The rearrangement links TRBV5-6 to TRBJ2-1; 10 bases agree with TRBD2. Trimming took 4 bases from V and 4 from J; bases not matched to a gene: 8. This CDR3 has 16 amino acids. Germline V gene sequence: CDR1 SGHDT, CDR2 YYEEEE.

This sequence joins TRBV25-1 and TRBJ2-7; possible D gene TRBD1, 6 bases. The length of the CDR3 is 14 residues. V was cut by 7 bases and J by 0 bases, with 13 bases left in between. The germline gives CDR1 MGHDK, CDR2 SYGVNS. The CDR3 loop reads CASTETGSSYEQYF. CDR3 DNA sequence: TGTGCCAGCACCGAAACAGGGAGCTCCTACGAGCAGTACTTC.

The CDR3 nucleotides are TGTGCCAGGGACCAGGGGGCATCTAATGAAAAACTGTTTTTT. Translation: CARDQGASNEKLFF. This sequence joins TRBV21-1 and TRBJ1-4; the D segment call TRBD1 is taken from the table without a DNA check. TRBV21-1 is a documented pseudogene. The CDR3 contains 14 residues.

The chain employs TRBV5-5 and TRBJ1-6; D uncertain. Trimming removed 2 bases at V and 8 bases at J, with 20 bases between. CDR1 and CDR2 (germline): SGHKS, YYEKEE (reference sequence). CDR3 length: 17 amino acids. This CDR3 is CASSLYPRGIGYSPLHF. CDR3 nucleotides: TGTGCCAGCAGCTTATACCCCCGGGGTATAGGTTATTCACCCCTCCACTTT.

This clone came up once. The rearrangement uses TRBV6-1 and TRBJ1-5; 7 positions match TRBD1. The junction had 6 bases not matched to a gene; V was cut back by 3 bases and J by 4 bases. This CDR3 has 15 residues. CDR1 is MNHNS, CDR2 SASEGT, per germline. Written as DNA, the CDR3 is TGTGCCAGCAGTGAGTTACAGGGGCCGAATCAGCCCCAGCATTTT. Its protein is CASSELQGPNQPQHF.